Listed here are 24 T cell receptor beta chains from one sample, sequenced in a study of blood T cell repertoires in COVID-19. TCRdb's table, derived via immunoSEQ multiplex PCR, lists solely in-frame clones and lacks some. In the table there are under 350,000 clones, roughly nine tenths of which are singletons. Sequences were obtained from PBMCs or T cells enriched from blood (not recorded which). The source of these receptors is a woman aged 18-29 years who had recovered from COVID-19.

This clone came up a few times. CDR3 in DNA: TGTGCCAGCAGCCAAGATCGACAACAGCCCCAGCATTTT. Protein: CASSQDRQQPQHF. This chain links TRBV4-2 with TRBJ1-5; D is undetermined. V gave up 0 bases and J gave up 7 bases, with 7 bases separating them. CDR3 length: 13 residues. Germline-derived CDR1 and CDR2 are LGHNA and YNFKEQ.

The chain is built from TRBV7-9 and TRBJ2-1, with TRBD2 identical over 7 bases. The CDR3 has 19 residues. The V gene's germline CDR1 is SEHNR and CDR2 FQNEAQ (reference sequence). V trimming: 4 bases; J trimming: 4 bases; junction bases outside the gene matches: 19. The CDR3 loop is CASSYLPSILAVPYNEQFF. CDR3 DNA sequence: TGTGCCAGCAGCTATTTACCATCGATTCTAGCGGTCCCGTACAATGAGCAGTTCTTC.

The chain recombines TRBV4-3 with TRBJ2-3, with TRBD2 matching over 9 bases. Trimming removed 0 bases from V and 2 bases from J; junction bases left unmatched: 9. Germline V gene sequence: CDR1 LGHNA, CDR2 YSLEER. The CDR3 loop spans 18 amino acids. The CDR3 is CASSQDVPSGASTDTQYF. The CDR3 nucleotides are TGCGCCAGCAGCCAAGATGTTCCTAGCGGGGCTTCCACAGATACGCAGTATTTT.

This clone has just one count. This chain joins TRBV6-5 and TRBJ1-1, with 8 bases that match TRBD1. The V gene end was trimmed by 2 bases and the J gene end by 1 base; junction bases not matched to a gene: 0. The V gene's germline CDR1 is MNHEY and CDR2 SVGAGI. This CDR3 contains 14 residues. The CDR3: CASSYGTGNTEAFF. For the CDR3, the DNA is TGTGCCAGCAGTTACGGGACAGGGAACACTGAAGCTTTCTTT.

The rearrangement uses TRBV5-6 and TRBJ1-2, with 8 bases lining up with TRBD1. The ends lost 3 bases at V and 2 bases at J; junction bases unmatched: 3. CDR1 and CDR2 (germline): SGHDT, YYEEEE. The CDR3 extends over 14 amino acids. The CDR3 loop reads CASSWTGTNYGYTF. In nucleotides, the CDR3 is TGTGCCAGCAGCTGGACAGGGACCAACTATGGCTACACCTTC.

The chain uses TRBV11-2 and TRBJ1-2, with a tentative D call TRBD1 (5 bases). The CDR3 totals 14 residues. Trimming pared 1 base from V and 4 bases from J, leaving 10 bases between. Germline CDR1 SGHAT, CDR2 FQNNGV. The CDR3: CASSLAGIIYGYTF. CDR3 nucleotide sequence: TGTGCCAGCAGCTTAGCAGGGATTATCTATGGCTACACCTTC.

The chain couples TRBV5-4 to TRBJ1-4; 9 nucleotides line up with TRBD1. J gave up 7 bases and V 4 bases, and 11 bases lay outside the gene matches. Germline V gives CDR1 SGHNT, CDR2 YYREEE (reference sequence). This CDR3 spans 16 amino acids. The CDR3 bases are TGTGCCAGCAGCCCAAAGACCGGGACAGGGACTGAAAAACTGTTTTTT. Protein: CASSPKTGTGTEKLFF.

This rearrangement joins TRBV28 to TRBJ1-4; D possibly corresponds to TRBD1 (6 bases). Per germline, CDR1 MDHEN and CDR2 SYDVKM. V lost 4 bases and J 4 bases, leaving 13 bases between the germline ends. This CDR3 is built from 15 residues. The CDR3 region is CASSSPTGGNEKLFF. CDR3 nucleotides: TGTGCCAGCAGTTCACCGACAGGTGGTAATGAAAAACTGTTTTTT.

The chain has TRBV11-2 and TRBJ2-7; D is uncertain. With 1 base removed from V and 2 bases from J, the gap between germline ends came to 9 bases. Germline V lookup: CDR1 SGHAT, CDR2 FQNNGV. This CDR3 region has 14 residues. The CDR3, as DNA: TGTGCCAGCAGCTTAGTTCCAGGCCCCTACGAGCAGTACTTC. This codes for CASSLVPGPYEQYF.

This clone was recorded a few times. The rearrangement links TRBV7-3 to TRBJ2-2; TRBD2 agrees at 7 bases. The CDR3 sequence is 15 residues long. Trimming at V came to 4 bases and at J to 3 bases, leaving 5 bases not matched to a gene. Germline-derived CDR1 and CDR2 are SGHTA and FQGTGA. CDR3 protein: CASSSYGGDTGELFF. The CDR3 DNA reads TGTGCCAGCAGCTCCTATGGGGGGGACACCGGGGAGCTGTTTTTT.

The chain has TRBV2 and TRBJ1-6; possibly TRBD1 for D (6 bases). Germline CDR1 is SNHLY and CDR2 is FYNNEI. CDR3 length: 15 amino acids. Trimming took 4 bases from V and 4 from J, leaving 11 bases between them. CDR3 DNA: TGTGCCAGCAGTGGACTTACAGGGTATAATTCACCCCTCCACTTT. Translated, it gives CASSGLTGYNSPLHF.

V usage is TRBV27 and J usage is TRBJ1-5; 9 nucleotides align to TRBD1. Trimming cost V 8 bases and J 0 bases; bases outside gene matches: 11. Germline values: CDR1 MNHEY, CDR2 SMNVEV (reference sequence). The CDR3 length is 17 residues. This CDR3 reads CASFPWGDRVSNQPQHF. In nucleotides, the CDR3 is TGTGCCAGCTTCCCCTGGGGGGACAGGGTTAGCAATCAGCCCCAGCATTTT.

This sequence joins TRBV11-2 and TRBJ2-7; D not certain. Trimming cost V 1 base and J 5 bases, with 9 bases left between them. Germline CDR1 SGHAT, CDR2 FQNNGV. This CDR3 has 13 amino acids. This chain's CDR3 is CASSLALLDEQYF. CDR3 in DNA: TGTGCCAGCAGCTTAGCACTGCTCGACGAGCAGTACTTC.

The chain links TRBV10-1 to TRBJ2-5, with TRBD1 as a possible D gene (5 bases). Looked up from germline, CDR1 is WNHNN and CDR2 is SYGVQD (reference sequence). The CDR3 runs to 15 residues. Between the trimmed V and J ends, which lost 1 base and 5 bases, there was a span of 14 bases. The CDR3 is CASSEFKQGRETQYF. Written as DNA, the CDR3 is TGCGCCAGCAGTGAGTTTAAGCAGGGAAGGGAGACCCAGTACTTC.

The chain recombines TRBV5-5 with TRBJ2-5; a possible D gene is TRBD2 (6 bases). Germline values: CDR1 SGHKS, CDR2 YYEKEE (reference sequence). The CDR3 runs 15 residues. Trimming shortened V by 4 bases and J by 2 bases, and 15 bases separated the two germline ends. CDR3 nucleotides: TGTGCCAGCAGCCTTGGAGGTAGCGGACAAGAGACCCAGTACTTC. It encodes CASSLGGSGQETQYF.

The rearrangement joins TRBV19 to TRBJ2-3; D is unresolved. The CDR3 has 15 residues. Trimming removed 3 bases at V and 2 bases at J, with 12 bases between. Germline V gene sequence: CDR1 LNHDA, CDR2 SQIVND (reference sequence). CDR3 in DNA: TGTGCCAGTAGTATTTCGTCAGGCTCCACAGATACGCAGTATTTT. Translation: CASSISSGSTDTQYF.

For the CDR3, the DNA is TGTGCCAGCAGGCGTACTACAGGGATGAACACTGAAGCTTTCTTT. This codes for CASRRTTGMNTEAFF. This chain joins TRBV28 and TRBJ1-1; D is perhaps TRBD1 (6 bases). Germline V gene lookup returns CDR1 MDHEN and CDR2 SYDVKM. The CDR3 loop spans 15 amino acids. V gave up 6 bases and J gave up 0 bases, with 14 bases separating them.

This chain joins TRBV12-3 or TRBV12-4 and TRBJ1-1; the D gene is possibly TRBD1 (5 bases). This CDR3 contains 12 residues. V was pared by 6 bases and J by 5 bases, with 10 bases between. The CDR3 coding sequence is TGTGCCAGCAGGTCGGGGGGGACTGAAGCTTTCTTT. This encodes CASRSGGTEAFF.

The genes are TRBV5-1 and TRBJ2-2; 7 nucleotides align to TRBD1. V lost 4 bases to trimming and J lost 4 bases; unmatched junction nucleotides: 10. CDR1 and CDR2 from the germline V gene are SGHRS and YFSETQ. The CDR3 contains 16 residues. CDR3 sequence: CASSPRTGYFTGELFF. DNA of the CDR3: TGCGCCAGCAGCCCCCGGACAGGTTATTTCACCGGGGAGCTGTTTTTT.

CDR3 amino acids: CASSLDGGQSSGNTIYF. CDR3 nucleotide sequence: TGCGCCAGCAGCTTGGACGGCGGTCAGAGCTCTGGAAACACCATATATTTT. The chain couples TRBV5-1 to TRBJ1-3, with D unclear. Germline CDR1 is SGHRS and CDR2 is YFSETQ. This CDR3 is built from 17 residues. V lost 0 bases and J 0 bases, leaving 13 bases between the germline ends. The complete variable domain, with remaining parts taken from reference TRBV5-1 and TRBJ1-3, reads KAGVTQTPRYLIKTRGQQVTLSCSPISGHRSVSWYQQTPGQGLQFLFEYFSETQRNKGNFPGRFSGRQFSNSRSEMNVSTLELGDSALYLCASSLDGGQSSGNTIYFGEGSWLTVV.

The CDR3 bases are TGCGCCAGCAGTGATAAGGGGCAGGGCAATCAGCCCCAGCATTTT. It yields the protein CASSDKGQGNQPQHF. The chain links TRBV10-1 to TRBJ1-5; the D gene is possibly TRBD1 (5 bases). Germline-derived CDR1 and CDR2 are WNHNN and SYGVQD (reference sequence). V was pared by 3 bases and J by 2 bases, with 11 bases between. The CDR3 contains 15 residues.

The V gene is TRBV5-1, the J gene TRBJ1-3, with TRBD1 as a possible D gene (5 bases). V was pared by 0 bases and J by 0 bases, with 16 bases between. This CDR3 region has 18 residues. From germline, CDR1 is SGHRS and CDR2 YFSETQ. CDR3 nucleotides: TGCGCCAGCAGCTTGGATCTGCAGTGGGGGGGCTCTGGAAACACCATATATTTT. This translates into CASSLDLQWGGSGNTIYF.

This chain uses TRBV27 with TRBJ1-2; 10 bases are a match to TRBD1. The CDR3 loop spans 16 amino acids. Germline assignment: CDR1 MNHEY and CDR2 SMNVEV (reference sequence). Trimming took 5 bases from V and 2 from J; bases not matched to a gene: 8. CDR3 nucleotides: TGTGCCAGCAGTATAAAACCGGGACAGGGGAACTATGGCTACACCTTC. Amino acid sequence: CASSIKPGQGNYGYTF.

This sequence joins TRBV7-6 and TRBJ2-1; D possibly corresponds to TRBD2 (5 bases). The CDR3 sequence is 15 residues long. V lost 5 bases, J lost 2 bases, and 13 bases lay in between. The V gene's germline CDR1 is SGHVS and CDR2 FNYEAQ. CDR3 coding DNA: TGTGCCAGCAGCCCGGACTTCAACCCCTACAATGAGCAGTTCTTC. Its protein is CASSPDFNPYNEQFF.